This T cell receptor beta chain came from a study of control samples from healthy donors and cancer patients (dated by TCRdb to 2018 to 2021). The library was generated by the immunoSEQ multiplex PCR assay. The table was pulled from immuneACCESS by TCRdb, which kept in-frame rearrangements only. Such tables lose some clones; where checked, under half of the loss comes from unresolved V genes, and the rest has no known cause. The sample table shows approximately 130,000 clones, and over 75% are seen once. About 2.7% of the sample lies in the top ten. Notes on this clone: Its antigen specificity is not known. Per-base qualities were not stored, and no clone one base away is much larger.

Clipping removes 7 bases from V and 10 bases from J, with 13 as the unmatched junction base count. The CDR3 goes from the cysteine to the phenylalanine over 14 residues. Only the CDR3 DNA is retained, 42 bases long and in frame from the first base. The germline V gene sets CDR1 to MDHEN and CDR2 to SYDVKM. In this chain, TRBV28 is recombined with TRBJ1-5; TRBD1 matches 7 bases in the middle. Sequenced input: blood. The sequence was obtained from a man aged 60 to 75 in good health. The bases are TGTGCCAGCAACGCCGACAGGGTCTCACCTCCCCAGCATTTT. This translates into CASNADRVSPPQHF.